The 6 T cell receptor beta chains below all came from one sample that was sequenced in a study of cytomegalovirus exposure and HLA in healthy donors. Amplification used 60 Vbeta primers and 13 Jbeta primers. Only in-frame clones appear in the TCRdb table, and some are missing; sequencing was by immunoSEQ multiplex PCR. The table has 150,000 to 250,000 clones, roughly 85% seen once. Sequencing was done on a sample of PBMCs. The receptors derive from a woman in her fifties or sixties in good health and CMV-seronegative.

A note on this clone: This specimen includes other DNA sequences encoding the same CDR3. The chain couples TRBV28 to TRBJ2-7; D perhaps matches TRBD2 (6 bases). V was cut by 6 bases and J by 6 bases, with 15 bases left in between. The CDR3 contains 13 residues. CDR1 MDHEN and CDR2 SYDVKM come from the germline V gene. This CDR3 reads CASSVTPGGEQYF. Here the CDR3 DNA reads TGTGCCAGCAGCGTGACCCCCGGGGGCGAGCAGTACTTC.

The gene calls are TRBV7-2 and TRBJ2-7; 11 bases align to TRBD2. V dropped 1 base and J dropped 2; count of bases not matched to a gene: 7. In germline, CDR1 is SGHTA, CDR2 FQGNSA. The CDR3 has 17 amino acids. CDR3 DNA: TGTGCCAGCAGCTTAGACGCCGGGACTAGCGGTACCTACGAGCAGTACTTC. It is translated as CASSLDAGTSGTYEQYF.

The V gene is TRBV4-2, the J gene TRBJ2-2; 10 nucleotides line up with TRBD2. Germline values: CDR1 LGHNA, CDR2 YNFKEQ. This CDR3 region has 17 residues. The junction had 6 bases not matched to a gene; V was cut back by 1 base and J by 4 bases. The CDR3 reads CASSQASGRAITGELFF. DNA of the CDR3: TGTGCCAGCAGCCAAGCCAGCGGGAGGGCCATCACCGGGGAGCTGTTTTTT.

The V and J genes are TRBV4-3 and TRBJ2-1; D call uncertain. V lost 0 bases to trimming and J lost 10 bases, with 19 bases between them. The length of the CDR3 is 16 residues. The germline gives CDR1 LGHNA, CDR2 YSLEER. The CDR3 sequence is CASSQEFPHGPREQFF. CDR3 coding DNA: TGCGCCAGCAGCCAAGAGTTCCCCCACGGCCCCAGGGAGCAGTTCTTC.

This clone has a handful of counts. V usage is TRBV4-1 and J usage is TRBJ2-7; 9 bases are shared with TRBD2. The germline gives CDR1 MGHRA, CDR2 YSYEKL. There are 16 residues in the CDR3. The V and J ends lost 4 bases and 6 bases, in that order; junction bases with no gene match: 13. The CDR3, as DNA: TGCGCCAGCAGCCTCGCCGGGGCGGGAGGGCGCAGCGAGCAGTACTTC. This sequence encodes CASSLAGAGGRSEQYF.

Worth noting for this clone: Other DNA sequences in the same sample also yield this CDR3. The gene calls are TRBV19 and TRBJ1-2; 11 nucleotides line up with TRBD1. CDR3 length equals 14 residues. V trimming: 3 bases; J trimming: 7 bases; junction bases outside the gene matches: 4. CDR1 LNHDA and CDR2 SQIVND come from the germline V gene (reference sequence). The DNA of the CDR3 is TGTGCCAGTAGTATCGGACAGGGGGCTGGTGGCTACACCTTC. Translated: CASSIGQGAGGYTF.